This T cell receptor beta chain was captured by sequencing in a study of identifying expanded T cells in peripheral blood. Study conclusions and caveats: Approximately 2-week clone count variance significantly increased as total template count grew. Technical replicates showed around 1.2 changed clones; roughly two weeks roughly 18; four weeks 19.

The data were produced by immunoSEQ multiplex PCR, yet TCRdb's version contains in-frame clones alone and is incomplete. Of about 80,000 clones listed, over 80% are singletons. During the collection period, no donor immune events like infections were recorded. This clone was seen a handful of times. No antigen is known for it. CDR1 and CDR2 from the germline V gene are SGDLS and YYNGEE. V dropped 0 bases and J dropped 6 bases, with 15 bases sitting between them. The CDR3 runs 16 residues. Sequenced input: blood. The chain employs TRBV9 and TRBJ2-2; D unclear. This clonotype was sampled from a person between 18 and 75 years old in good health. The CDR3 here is CASSVGVQTSPGELFF. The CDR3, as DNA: TGTGCCAGCAGCGTAGGGGTCCAGACGAGTCCCGGGGAGCTGTTTTTT.